Listed here is a single TCR beta chain. Its target antigen remains unknown. No clone much larger than this one lies a single base away; base qualities are absent. This specimen belongs to a study of control samples from healthy donors and cancer patients (dated by TCRdb to the early 2020s). The library was obtained by the immunoSEQ multiplex PCR assay. The table was pulled from immuneACCESS by TCRdb, which kept in-frame rearrangements only. Such tables lose some clones; where checked, under half of the loss comes from unresolved V genes, and the rest has no known cause. For this sample there are around 110,000 clones; about 93% appear just once. The ten largest clonotypes hold about 2.5% of the sample. The clonotype originates from a man in his thirties or forties in good health. The sequenced sample was blood.

The bases read TGTGCCAGCAGCCCCAGGGACGGCGGAAACACCATATATTTT. Translated, this gives CASSPRDGGNTIYF. This sequence uses TRBV3-1 (or the pseudogene TRBV3-2) and TRBJ1-3; TRBD1 is a possible D gene, resting on 5 matching bases. From cysteine to phenylalanine, the CDR3 is 14 amino acids long. Solely the CDR3 DNA is kept, with 42 bases framed from the first base. Trimming at the junction amounts to 4 bases on V and 4 bases on J, and the germline ends lie 11 bases apart. The germline V gene (reference sequence) sets CDR1 to LGHDT and CDR2 to YNNKEL.